The rows below give T cell receptor beta chains drawn from one sample of a study of cytomegalovirus exposure and HLA in healthy donors. The protocol was immunoSEQ multiplex PCR, while the TCRdb copy is restricted to in-frame clones and leaves out a portion. The repertoire holds 190,000 or so clones, with roughly 84% as singletons. Sequenced: PBMCs. The source of these receptors is a woman under 30 in good health and CMV-seropositive. Both conserved end residues are part of each CDR3. D genes are given only for firm matches. Size values are once, few and many counts, or a class for expanded clones, and some rows have none.

CASSPPTGYEQYF | TGTGCCAGCAGTCCTCCGACGGGTTACGAGCAGTACTTC | TRBJ2-7 | . | TRBV2 | .
CASSGSTGSSYEQYF | TGTGCCAGCAGTGGATCGACAGGGAGTTCCTACGAGCAGTACTTC | TRBJ2-7 | once | TRBV6-1 | TRBD1
CASSLLEGARVYNEQFF | TGTGCCAGCAGTTTATTAGAGGGGGCGCGAGTCTACAATGAGCAGTTCTTC | TRBJ2-1 | . | TRBV27 | TRBD1
CASSRGQGYGYTF | TGCGCCAGCAGTAGGGGGCAAGGCTATGGCTACACCTTC | TRBJ1-2 | . | TRBV10-1 | TRBD1
CASSVANRGDTQYF | TGTGCCAGCAGCGTGGCGAACAGGGGAGATACGCAGTATTTT | TRBJ2-3 | . | TRBV9 | TRBD1
CASSGSLAGNPYEQYF | TGTGCCAGCAGTGGGTCTTTGGCGGGGAACCCCTACGAGCAGTACTTC | TRBJ2-7 | . | TRBV6-1 | .
CASSWVGGAHNEQFF | TGTGCCAGCAGTTGGGTCGGGGGGGCTCATAATGAGCAGTTCTTC | TRBJ2-1 | . | TRBV6-6 | TRBD2
CASSQHARDEQYF | TGTGCCAGCAGCCAACATGCGCGGGACGAGCAGTACTTC | TRBJ2-7 | few | TRBV4-2 | .
CASRPSRAHTDTQYF | TGTGCCAGCCGACCCTCCAGGGCGCACACAGATACGCAGTATTTT | TRBJ2-3 | . | TRBV11-2 | .
CASSFLEVLDLGEQYF | TGTGCCAGCAGCTTCTTGGAGGTTCTCGACCTCGGCGAGCAGTACTTC | TRBJ2-7 | . | TRBV5-4 | .
CASSLRQGDNEQFF | TGTGCCAGCAGCTTAAGGCAGGGCGACAATGAGCAGTTCTTC | TRBJ2-1 | . | TRBV11-2 | .
CASAGGTISYGSYTF | TGTGCCAGCGCCGGGGGGACTATATCATATGGTAGCTACACCTTC | TRBJ1-2 | . | TRBV5-4 | .
CASRFGTENEKLFF | TGTGCCAGCAGGTTCGGGACAGAGAATGAAAAACTGTTTTTT | TRBJ1-4 | . | TRBV2 | TRBD1
CASSVGLAGPGEQYF | TGTGCCAGCAGCGTGGGACTAGCGGGGCCAGGCGAGCAGTACTTC | TRBJ2-7 | . | TRBV5-5 | TRBD2
CASSLGAGGYTF | TGTGCCAGCAGCTTAGGTGCAGGTGGCTACACCTTC | TRBJ1-2 | . | TRBV7-2 | .
CASSSVQGAGELFF | TGTGCCAGCAGCTCAGTACAGGGGGCCGGGGAGCTGTTTTTT | TRBJ2-2 | . | TRBV11-2 | TRBD1
CASSHGGVATDTQYF | TGTGCCAGCAGCCACGGGGGAGTAGCTACAGATACGCAGTATTTT | TRBJ2-3 | . | TRBV14 | .
CASSSSYEQYF | TGCGCCAGCAGCTCTTCCTACGAGCAGTACTTC | TRBJ2-7 | . | TRBV5-1 | .
CASSAPVTTGAALNYGYTF | TGTGCCAGCAGCGCGCCGGTAACAACAGGGGCGGCCCTTAACTATGGCTACACCTTC | TRBJ1-2 | . | TRBV9 | TRBD1
CASSSPAAGVHYGYTF | TGTGCCAGCAGCTCCCCAGCGGCAGGGGTGCACTATGGCTACACCTTC | TRBJ1-2 | . | TRBV7-9 | .
CASSTGTGKEPQHF | TGTGCCAGCAGCACCGGGACAGGGAAGGAGCCCCAGCATTTT | TRBJ1-5 | . | TRBV7-9 | TRBD1
CASGRGRGDGYTF | TGCGCCAGCGGCCGCGGCCGAGGCGATGGCTACACCTTC | TRBJ1-2 | . | TRBV23-1 | .
CASSFRTSNEQFF | TGTGCCAGCAGCTTCCGCACTAGCAATGAGCAGTTCTTC | TRBJ2-1 | . | TRBV11-2 | .
CASREPRGWGNTEAFF | TGCGCCAGCAGAGAACCTAGGGGCTGGGGGAACACTGAAGCTTTCTTT | TRBJ1-1 | . | TRBV4-3 | .
CASSTINYGYTF | TGTGCCAGCAGCACTATTAACTATGGCTACACCTTC | TRBJ1-2 | few | TRBV13 | .
CASSVGGGGPTDTQYF | TGTGCCAGCAGCGTAGGAGGGGGGGGGCCTACAGATACGCAGTATTTT | TRBJ2-3 | . | TRBV9 | .
CATSSSGGTQNTGELFF | TGTGCCACCAGCAGTAGTGGCGGGACCCAGAACACCGGGGAGCTGTTTTTT | TRBJ2-2 | . | TRBV15 | .
CASSLFPASPLHF | TGTGCCAGCAGCTTATTCCCAGCGTCACCCCTCCACTTT | TRBJ1-6 | . | TRBV7-9 | .
CASSLGQGGDTQYF | TGCGCCAGCAGCCTTGGACAGGGGGGAGATACGCAGTATTTT | TRBJ2-3 | . | TRBV4-1 | TRBD1
CASSANSLAPLHF | TGTGCCAGCAGCGCAAACAGTCTCGCACCCCTCCACTTT | TRBJ1-6 | . | TRBV9 | .
CASSVGDKPRQGRNYGYTF | TGTGCCAGCAGCGTAGGGGACAAGCCCAGACAGGGGCGGAACTATGGCTACACCTTC | TRBJ1-2 | . | TRBV9 | TRBD1
CASSPGQAANGYTF | TGTGCCAGCAGCCCTGGACAGGCGGCTAATGGCTACACCTTC | TRBJ1-2 | few | TRBV5-4 | TRBD1
CASSLNPPGSQANEQFF | TGCGCCAGCAGCTTGAATCCCCCCGGATCCCAGGCAAATGAGCAGTTCTTC | TRBJ2-1 | . | TRBV5-1 | .
CASSIGGASPEAFF | TGTGCCAGTAGTATCGGGGGGGCGTCGCCTGAAGCTTTCTTT | TRBJ1-1 | . | TRBV19 | .
CASSQDKGAGVLFTGELFF | TGCGCCAGCAGCCAAGATAAAGGAGCGGGGGTCCTCTTCACCGGGGAGCTGTTTTTT | TRBJ2-2 | . | TRBV4-1 | TRBD2
CSASRADTQYF | TGCAGTGCTAGCAGGGCAGATACGCAGTATTTT | TRBJ2-3 | . | TRBV20-1 | .
CASSVEGQTNTIYF | TGTGCCAGCAGCGTAGAGGGACAGACAAACACCATATATTTT | TRBJ1-3 | . | TRBV9 | TRBD1
CATSRGGDRTGELFF | TGTGCCACCAGCAGAGGGGGGGACAGGACCGGGGAGCTGTTTTTT | TRBJ2-2 | . | TRBV15 | TRBD1
CASYGGAGGRVGYGYTF | TGTGCCAGCTACGGAGGGGCAGGGGGCAGAGTAGGCTATGGCTACACCTTC | TRBJ1-2 | . | TRBV5-8 | TRBD1
CASSQLTGDGYTF | TGTGCCAGCAGCCAACTGACAGGGGATGGCTACACCTTC | TRBJ1-2 | . | TRBV7-9 | TRBD1
CASSRWGLAGDEQYF | TGCGCCAGCAGCCGCTGGGGGCTAGCGGGTGACGAGCAGTACTTC | TRBJ2-7 | . | TRBV4-3 | TRBD2
CASSLSMDRTDSGNTIYF | TGTGCCAGCAGTTTATCGATGGATCGGACAGACTCTGGAAACACCATATATTTT | TRBJ1-3 | . | TRBV27 | .
CSVGGTAETYGYTF | TGCAGCGTCGGAGGGACCGCGGAGACCTATGGCTACACCTTC | TRBJ1-2 | few | TRBV29-1 | .
CASSEPGLQEEGELFF | TGTGCCAGCAGCGAACCGGGACTGCAAGAGGAAGGGGAGCTGTTTTTT | TRBJ2-2 | . | TRBV5-6 | .
CASSQDIASGDGEQFF | TGCGCCAGCAGCCAAGATATCGCTAGCGGGGACGGGGAGCAGTTCTTC | TRBJ2-1 | . | TRBV4-1 | TRBD2
CASSVSGGETQYF | TGTGCCAGCAGCGTATCGGGAGGGGAGACCCAGTACTTC | TRBJ2-5 | . | TRBV9 | TRBD2
CASSLLPTGGNEQFF | TGTGCCAGCAGCTTACTACCGACAGGGGGGAATGAGCAGTTCTTC | TRBJ2-1 | . | TRBV7-8 | TRBD1
CASSPEGGTVSYEQYF | TGTGCCAGCAGTCCCGAGGGCGGGACAGTCTCCTACGAGCAGTACTTC | TRBJ2-7 | . | TRBV27 | .
CASSPLTGYEQYF | TGCGCCAGCAGCCCCTTAACAGGGTACGAGCAGTACTTC | TRBJ2-7 | . | TRBV5-1 | .
CASSQAQVDYEQYF | TGCGCCAGCAGCCAAGCCCAAGTAGACTACGAGCAGTACTTC | TRBJ2-7 | few | TRBV4-1 | .
CASSARQGPNNSPLHF | TGTGCCAGCAGCGCCAGACAGGGGCCTAATAATTCACCCCTCCACTTT | TRBJ1-6 | . | TRBV7-8 | TRBD1